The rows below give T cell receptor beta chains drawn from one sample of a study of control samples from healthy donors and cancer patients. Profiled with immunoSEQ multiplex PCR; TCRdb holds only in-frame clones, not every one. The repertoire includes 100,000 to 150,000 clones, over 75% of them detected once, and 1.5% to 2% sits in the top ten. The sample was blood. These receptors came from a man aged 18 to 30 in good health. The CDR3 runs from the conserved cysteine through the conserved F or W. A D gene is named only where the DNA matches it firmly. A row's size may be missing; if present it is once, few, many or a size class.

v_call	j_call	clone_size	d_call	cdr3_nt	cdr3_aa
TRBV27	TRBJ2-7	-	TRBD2	TGTGCCAGCAGTCCAAAGGGACTAACCAATTACGAGCAGTACTTC	CASSPKGLTNYEQYF
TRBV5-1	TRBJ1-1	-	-	TGCGCCAGCGGCCCCCACAGGGAAGGGAGCACTGAAGCTTTCTTT	CASGPHREGSTEAFF
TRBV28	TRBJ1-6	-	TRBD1	TGTGCCAGCAGTTTGGACAGGGGATTAGATTCACCCCTCCACTTT	CASSLDRGLDSPLHF
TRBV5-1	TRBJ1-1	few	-	TGCGCCAGCAGCCCCGGTATAATGGGAACTGAAGCTTTCTTT	CASSPGIMGTEAFF
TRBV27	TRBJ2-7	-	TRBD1	TGTGCCAGCAGGTCTTCCGGGACAGGGGGATACGAGCAGTACTTC	CASRSSGTGGYEQYF
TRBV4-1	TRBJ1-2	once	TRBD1	TGCGCCAGCAGTAAAACGGGACAGGCATCCGACGGCTACACCTTC	CASSKTGQASDGYTF
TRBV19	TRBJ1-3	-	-	TGTGCCAGTAGTATACGGGGAAGCTCTGGAAACACCATATATTTT	CASSIRGSSGNTIYF
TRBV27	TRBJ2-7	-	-	TGTGCCAGCAGTTCTAGGTTCGGGGGAGCCTACGAGCAGTACTTC	CASSSRFGGAYEQYF
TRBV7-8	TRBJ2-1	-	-	TGTGCCAGCAGCTTAGCTGGGCCTGTGACCAATGAGCAGTTCTTC	CASSLAGPVTNEQFF
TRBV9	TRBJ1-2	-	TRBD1	TGTGCCAGCAGCGTATTCTCAGGGGGTAAGGGCTACACCTTC	CASSVFSGGKGYTF
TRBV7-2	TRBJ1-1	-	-	TGTGCCAGCAGCTTTGATCCAGGGGACACTGAAGCTTTCTTT	CASSFDPGDTEAFF
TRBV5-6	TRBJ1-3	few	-	TGTGCCAGCAGCCCAGGACGGGGAAACACCATATATTTT	CASSPGRGNTIYF
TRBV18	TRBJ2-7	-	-	TGTGCCAGCTCACCTAGCACCTACGAGCAGTACTTC	CASSPSTYEQYF
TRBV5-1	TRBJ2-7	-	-	TGCGCCAGCAGCTTGGATTTCCGATCCTACGAGCAGTACTTC	CASSLDFRSYEQYF
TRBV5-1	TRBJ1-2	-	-	TGCGCCAGCAGCTTGAACAGGGTTTGGAATGGCTACACCTTC	CASSLNRVWNGYTF
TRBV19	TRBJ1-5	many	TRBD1	TGTGCCAGTAGTATAAGGACAGGCTCGGGGCCCCAGCATTTT	CASSIRTGSGPQHF
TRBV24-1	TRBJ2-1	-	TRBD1	TGTGCCACCAGTGATCCGGGACAGGTCAGCAATGAGCAGTTCTTC	CATSDPGQVSNEQFF
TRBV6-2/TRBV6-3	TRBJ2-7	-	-	TGTGCCAGCAGTTACTCCCGGGGGGCCGAGCAGTACTTC	CASSYSRGAEQYF
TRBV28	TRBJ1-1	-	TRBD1	TGTGCCAGCAGCCCTCACCCGGACAGGCAAACTGAAGCTTTCTTT	CASSPHPDRQTEAFF
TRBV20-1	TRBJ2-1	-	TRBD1	TGCAGTGCTTGGACAGGGGGCGAGCAGTTCTTC	CSAWTGGEQFF
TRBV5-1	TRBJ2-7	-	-	TGCGCCAGCAGGGGATACTACGAGCAGTACTTC	CASRGYYEQYF
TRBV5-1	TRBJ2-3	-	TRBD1	TGCGCCAGCAGCTCCCGACAGGGTCAGACTACGCAGTATTTT	CASSSRQGQTTQYF
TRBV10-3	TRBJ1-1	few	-	TGTGCCATCAGCCCCTTCTCGCCGGCTGAAGCTTTCTTT	CAISPFSPAEAFF
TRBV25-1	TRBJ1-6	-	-	TGTGCCAGCAGTGACAGAAGCGTTTCACCCCTCCACTTT	CASSDRSVSPLHF
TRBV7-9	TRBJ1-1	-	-	TGTGCCAGCAGCTTAGATGACAGTTCTACTGAAGCTTTCTTT	CASSLDDSSTEAFF
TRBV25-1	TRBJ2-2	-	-	TGTGCCAGCACCCAATTCGGGGCCTCAGGTGGGGAGCTGTTTTTT	CASTQFGASGGELFF
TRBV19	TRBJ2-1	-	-	TGTGCCAGTAGACGTACAGGAAGCTCCTACAATGAGCAGTTCTTC	CASRRTGSSYNEQFF
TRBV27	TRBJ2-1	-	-	TGTGCCAGCAGTTTATCCCCGGGACATTCGTACAATGAGCAGTTCTTC	CASSLSPGHSYNEQFF
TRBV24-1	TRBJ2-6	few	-	TGTGCCACCAGTGATGTGGCCAACGTCCTGACTTTC	CATSDVANVLTF
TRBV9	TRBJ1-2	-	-	TGTGCCAGCAGCTTAACTCTACAGAGACCCCATGGCTACACCTTC	CASSLTLQRPHGYTF
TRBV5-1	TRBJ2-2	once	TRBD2	TGCGCCAGCAGTGGACTAGCGAACACCGGGGAGCTGTTTTTT	CASSGLANTGELFF
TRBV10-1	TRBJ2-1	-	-	TGCGCCAGCAGCGGTGAGAATGAGCAGTTCTTC	CASSGENEQFF
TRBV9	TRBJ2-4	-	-	TGTGCCAGCAGCCGTGCGAGGGAGGGCAGGGGGGCAAGTTTCGTTCAGTACTTC	CASSRAREGRGASFVQYF
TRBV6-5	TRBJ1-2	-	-	TGTGCCAGCAGTTACTCGCCCGGGGGAACCTATGGCTACACCTTC	CASSYSPGGTYGYTF
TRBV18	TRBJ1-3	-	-	TGTGCCAGCTCACCGGGCTCGTCTGGAAACACCATATATTTT	CASSPGSSGNTIYF
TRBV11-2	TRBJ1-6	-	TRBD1	TGTGCCAGCAGCTATTTGACAGGGCGCATCTATAATTCACCCCTCCACTTT	CASSYLTGRIYNSPLHF
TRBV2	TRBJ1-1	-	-	TGTGCCAGCGGGGCAGTGGGGGGAGCCACTGAAGCTTTCTTT	CASGAVGGATEAFF
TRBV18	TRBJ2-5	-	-	TGTGCCAGCTCACTAACGAGAGGACGGGAAGAGACCCAGTACTTC	CASSLTRGREETQYF
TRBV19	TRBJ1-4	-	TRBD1	TGTGCCAGTAACCGACAGGGAAATGAAAAACTGTTTTTT	CASNRQGNEKLFF
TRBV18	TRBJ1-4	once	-	TGTGCCAGCTCACCCGACGGGGGAAGGGAGAAACTGTTTTTT	CASSPDGGREKLFF
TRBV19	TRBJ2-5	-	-	TGTGCCACCTCCTCGGGGTGGAGGGGAGAGACCCAGTACTTC	CATSSGWRGETQYF
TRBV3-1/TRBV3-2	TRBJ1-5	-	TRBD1	TGTGCCACCCCACCCGGGACAGGGGAAGAATGTCAGCCCCAGCATTTT	CATPPGTGEECQPQHF
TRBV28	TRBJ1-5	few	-	TGTGCCAGCAGTTTAGGGGTGAGTCAGCCCCAGCATTTT	CASSLGVSQPQHF
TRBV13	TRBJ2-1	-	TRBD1	TGTGCCAGCAGCTCCACCGGGACAGGGAAGGGGAATGAGCAGTTCTTC	CASSSTGTGKGNEQFF
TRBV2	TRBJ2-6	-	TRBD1	TGTGCCAGCAAGGACAGGGGTTCTGGATCTGGGGCCAACGTCCTGACTTTC	CASKDRGSGSGANVLTF
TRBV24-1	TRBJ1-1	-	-	TGTGCCACCAGTGATCGGAAGGTTGAGGGGTTCCCCTCTGAAGCTTTCTTT	CATSDRKVEGFPSEAFF
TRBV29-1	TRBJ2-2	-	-	TGCAGCGTCCCTTTAGCGCGTAACACCGGGGAGCTGTTTTTT	CSVPLARNTGELFF
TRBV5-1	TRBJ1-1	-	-	TGCGCCAGCAGCCTTCGGGGCACTGAAGCTTTCTTT	CASSLRGTEAFF
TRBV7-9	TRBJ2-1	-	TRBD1	TGTGCCAGCAGCCTAGGGTCCGACAGGGCGTCCCGCAATGAGCAGTTCTTC	CASSLGSDRASRNEQFF
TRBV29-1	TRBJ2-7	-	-	TGCAGCGTCCTCGAGACTAGTTTCTACGAGCAGTACTTC	CSVLETSFYEQYF
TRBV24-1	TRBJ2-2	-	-	TGTGCCACCAGTGATTCCCAACCAGGGGTTAGCACCGGGGAGCTGTTTTTT	CATSDSQPGVSTGELFF
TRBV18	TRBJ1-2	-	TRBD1	TGTGCCAGCTCACCACGGGACAGCGTTCAAGCTAACTATGGCTACACCTTC	CASSPRDSVQANYGYTF
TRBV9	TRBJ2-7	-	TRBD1	TGTGCCAGCAGCGTAGAGCCGGGACAGGGTTCCTACGAGCAGTACTTC	CASSVEPGQGSYEQYF
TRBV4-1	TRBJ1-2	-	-	TGCGCCAGCAGCCCCCCGTCGGTACCGTATGGCTACACCTTC	CASSPPSVPYGYTF
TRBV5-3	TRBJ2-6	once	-	TGTGCCAGCTACGATACGGGGTCCCCTGGGGCCAACGTCCTGACTTTC	CASYDTGSPGANVLTF